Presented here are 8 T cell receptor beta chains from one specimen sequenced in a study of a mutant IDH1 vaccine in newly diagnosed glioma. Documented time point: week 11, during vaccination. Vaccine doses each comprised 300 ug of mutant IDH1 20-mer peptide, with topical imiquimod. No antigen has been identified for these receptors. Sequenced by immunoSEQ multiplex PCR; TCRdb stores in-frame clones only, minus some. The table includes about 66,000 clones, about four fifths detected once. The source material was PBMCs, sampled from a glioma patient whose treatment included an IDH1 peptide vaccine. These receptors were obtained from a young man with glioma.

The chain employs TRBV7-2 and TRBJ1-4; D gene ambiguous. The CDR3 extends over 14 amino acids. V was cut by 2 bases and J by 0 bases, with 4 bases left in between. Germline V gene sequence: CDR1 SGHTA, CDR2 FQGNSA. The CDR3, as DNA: TGTGCCAGCAGCTTACAGGCAACTAATGAAAAACTGTTTTTT. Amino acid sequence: CASSLQATNEKLFF.

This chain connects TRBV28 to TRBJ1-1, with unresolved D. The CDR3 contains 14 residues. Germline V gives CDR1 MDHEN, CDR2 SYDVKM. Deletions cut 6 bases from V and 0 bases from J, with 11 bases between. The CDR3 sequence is CASSNLGVNTEAFF. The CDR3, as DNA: TGTGCCAGCAGCAACTTGGGAGTGAACACTGAAGCTTTCTTT.

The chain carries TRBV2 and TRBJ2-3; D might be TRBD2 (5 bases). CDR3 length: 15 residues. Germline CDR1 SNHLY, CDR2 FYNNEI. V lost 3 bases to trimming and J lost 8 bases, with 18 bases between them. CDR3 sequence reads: CASSEDSYSYVTQYF. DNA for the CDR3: TGTGCCAGCAGTGAGGACTCCTACTCATATGTTACGCAGTATTTT.

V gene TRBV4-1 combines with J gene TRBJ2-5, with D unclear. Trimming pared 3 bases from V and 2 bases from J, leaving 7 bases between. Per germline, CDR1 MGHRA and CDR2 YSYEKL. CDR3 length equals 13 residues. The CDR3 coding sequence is TGCGCCAGCAGCCAGATAGGGCAAGAGACCCAGTACTTC. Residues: CASSQIGQETQYF.

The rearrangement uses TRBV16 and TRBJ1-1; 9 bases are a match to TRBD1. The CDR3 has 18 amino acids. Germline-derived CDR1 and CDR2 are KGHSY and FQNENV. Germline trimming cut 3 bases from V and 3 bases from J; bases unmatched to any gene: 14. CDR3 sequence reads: CASSHTGTGRVEDTEAFF. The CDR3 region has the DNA TGTGCCAGCAGCCATACCGGGACAGGGAGGGTGGAGGACACTGAAGCTTTCTTT.

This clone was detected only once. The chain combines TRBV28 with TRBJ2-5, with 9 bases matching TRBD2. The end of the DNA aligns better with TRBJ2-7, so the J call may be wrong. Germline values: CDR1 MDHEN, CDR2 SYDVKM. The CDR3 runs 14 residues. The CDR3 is CASSLGREGYEQYF. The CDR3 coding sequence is TGTGCCAGCAGTTTGGGGCGGGAGGGCTACGAGCAGTACTTC.

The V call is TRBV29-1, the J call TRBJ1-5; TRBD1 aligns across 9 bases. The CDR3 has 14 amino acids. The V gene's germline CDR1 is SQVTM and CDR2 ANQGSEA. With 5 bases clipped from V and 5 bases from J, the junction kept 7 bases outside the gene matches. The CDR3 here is CSVMGQGTDQPQHF. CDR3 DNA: TGCAGCGTTATGGGACAGGGTACCGATCAGCCCCAGCATTTT.

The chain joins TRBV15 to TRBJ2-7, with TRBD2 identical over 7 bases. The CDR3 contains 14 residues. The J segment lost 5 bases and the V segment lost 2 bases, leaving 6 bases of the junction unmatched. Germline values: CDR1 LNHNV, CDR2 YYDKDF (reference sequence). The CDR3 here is CATSRRSGVNEQYF. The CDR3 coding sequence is TGTGCCACCAGCAGAAGGAGCGGGGTTAACGAGCAGTACTTC.